This T cell receptor (beta chain) was documented in a study of neurological immune-mediated disorders. At least ten counts were recorded for this clonotype. MiXCR, applied by TCRdb to the 5' RACE reads, yields one record per CDR3 protein. Counted here are about 120,000 distinct CDR3 sequences, about 3.2% occurring once; the ten biggest clones make up over 1%. V was cut by 5 bases and J by 2 bases, with 15 bases left in between. CDR3 length: 15 residues. Germline values: CDR1 LNHDA, CDR2 SQIVND (reference sequence). The receptor was isolated from a woman younger than 45 with multiple sclerosis. The chain uses TRBV19 and TRBJ2-5; TRBD1 or TRBD2 may be the D gene (5 bases each). Sample: PBMCs. The CDR3, as DNA: TGTGCCAGTAGTCGAGGATGGGGGTTACAAGAGACCCAGTACTTC. Protein product: CASSRGWGLQETQYF.